A selection of T cell receptor beta chains follows, all from one sample in a study of blood T cell repertoires in COVID-19. TCRdb keeps only in-frame clones here, not all; method: immunoSEQ multiplex PCR. The table lists roughly 14,000 clones, roughly 86% of them singletons. The sample taken for sequencing was peripheral blood. These receptors came from a human donor in a cohort sampled during active COVID-19. CDR3s include the opening cysteine and the closing phenylalanine or tryptophan. The D gene is left open where the match is weak. Size tells how often a clone was seen (once, few, many) or the class of an expanded clone, and some rows leave it out.

size,D,V,J,CDR3,DNA
NA,TRBD1,TRBV13,TRBJ2-1,CASSLEGTGGDEQFF,TGTGCCAGCAGCTTAGAGGGGACAGGGGGCGATGAGCAGTTCTTC
few,TRBD1,TRBV10-3,TRBJ1-6,CAISGQGNSPLHF,TGTGCCATCAGTGGACAGGGGAATTCACCCCTCCACTTT
NA,NA,TRBV6-5,TRBJ1-5,CASRGGNQPQHF,TGTGCCAGCAGGGGCGGGAATCAGCCCCAGCATTTT
NA,TRBD1,TRBV30,TRBJ2-2,CAWRRDRGHYKTSNTGELFF,TGTGCCTGGAGACGGGACAGGGGGCACTATAAAACCTCGAACACCGGGGAGCTGTTTTTT
NA,TRBD1,TRBV7-9,TRBJ2-2,CASSLGTGNSAGELFF,TGTGCCAGCAGCTTAGGGACAGGGAATTCTGCCGGGGAGCTGTTTTTT
NA,NA,TRBV12-3/TRBV12-4,TRBJ1-2,CASSFSSDYGYTF,TGTGCCAGCAGTTTTTCGTCGGACTATGGCTACACCTTC
NA,TRBD1,TRBV13,TRBJ2-1,CASRQGANYNEQFF,TGTGCCAGCAGACAGGGGGCGAATTACAATGAGCAGTTCTTC
NA,NA,TRBV27,TRBJ2-7,CASSLIGLTYEQYF,TGTGCCAGCAGTTTAATTGGACTGACCTACGAGCAGTACTTC
NA,NA,TRBV29-1,TRBJ1-2,CSVPTASRVIDGYTF,TGCAGCGTCCCCACCGCGAGCAGGGTAATAGATGGCTACACCTTC
NA,TRBD1,TRBV9,TRBJ1-2,CASSPRRTGGLGYTF,TGTGCCAGCAGCCCCCGCCGGACAGGGGGTTTAGGCTACACCTTC
NA,NA,TRBV5-1,TRBJ2-3,CASSLEGFSIRDTQYF,TGCGCCAGCAGCTTGGAGGGGTTTTCTATTAGGGATACGCAGTATTTT
NA,TRBD1,TRBV5-1,TRBJ1-2,CASSPQPDRGRGGYTF,TGCGCCAGCAGCCCTCAACCCGACAGGGGGCGGGGAGGCTACACCTTC
NA,TRBD2,TRBV2,TRBJ2-5,CATSPAGGIWETQYF,TGTGCTACATCCCCCGCGGGGGGGATCTGGGAGACCCAGTACTTC
NA,TRBD2,TRBV5-1,TRBJ2-3,CASSTTSGATGTQYF,TGCGCCAGCAGCACGACTAGCGGGGCTACGGGTACGCAGTATTTT
NA,TRBD2,TRBV4-3,TRBJ2-1,CASSQVGGGTHNEQFF,TGCGCCAGCAGCCAAGTCGGCGGGGGGACCCACAATGAGCAGTTCTTC
NA,NA,TRBV27,TRBJ2-3,CASSLYGGTDTQYF,TGTGCCAGCAGTTTATACGGAGGCACAGATACGCAGTATTTT
NA,NA,TRBV4-3,TRBJ2-7,CASSLRAGSYEQYF,TGCGCCAGCAGCCTCAGGGCAGGCTCCTACGAGCAGTACTTC
NA,TRBD1,TRBV6-1,TRBJ2-5,CASSESRGRETQYF,TGTGCCAGCAGTGAATCAAGGGGGCGAGAGACCCAGTACTTC
NA,NA,TRBV7-9,TRBJ2-6,CASSLTYSGANVLTF,TGTGCCAGCAGCTTAACCTACTCTGGGGCCAACGTCCTGACTTTC
NA,NA,TRBV4-3,TRBJ2-1,CASSQDQVYPNEQFF,TGCGCCAGCAGCCAAGATCAGGTCTACCCCAATGAGCAGTTCTTC
NA,TRBD1,TRBV7-2,TRBJ1-2,CASSMTGNRGYTF,TGTGCCAGCAGCATGACAGGGAACCGAGGCTACACCTTC
NA,TRBD2,TRBV29-1,TRBJ2-7,CSVALPLGGSEQYF,TGCAGCGTGGCGCTCCCCCTGGGAGGGTCCGAGCAGTACTTC
NA,NA,TRBV24-1,TRBJ1-2,CATSDLRTGSGGYTF,TGTGCCACCAGTGATTTGCGAACAGGGAGCGGTGGCTACACCTTC
NA,TRBD2,TRBV15,TRBJ2-5,CATSRGLASETQYF,TGTGCCACCAGCAGGGGACTAGCATCTGAGACCCAGTACTTC
NA,TRBD2,TRBV5-1,TRBJ2-7,CASRADLLAGGYEQYF,TGCGCCAGCAGAGCCGACTTACTAGCGGGGGGGTACGAGCAGTACTTC
NA,NA,TRBV11-2,TRBJ2-1,CASSAGRRGSSYNEQFF,TGTGCCAGCAGCGCCGGTCGTCGGGGGAGCTCCTACAATGAGCAGTTCTTC
NA,NA,TRBV5-1,TRBJ1-1,CASSLEPTTGTEAFF,TGCGCCAGCAGCCTAGAACCTACGACAGGAACTGAAGCTTTCTTT
NA,NA,TRBV9,TRBJ2-7,CASSRDNSYEQYF,TGTGCCAGCAGCCGGGACAATTCCTACGAGCAGTACTTC
NA,TRBD2,TRBV4-2,TRBJ2-7,CASSLQGTSGHEQYF,TGTGCCAGCAGCCTTCAGGGGACTAGCGGGCACGAGCAGTACTTC
NA,TRBD2,TRBV5-1,TRBJ2-5,CASSASRGLVETQYF,TGCGCCAGCAGCGCTTCTCGGGGACTAGTCGAGACCCAGTACTTC
NA,NA,TRBV19,TRBJ2-1,CASSIYRGRREQFF,TGTGCCAGTAGTATTTATCGGGGGAGGCGTGAGCAGTTCTTC
few,TRBD1,TRBV2,TRBJ2-7,CASRDRGQYEQYF,TGTGCCAGCCGGGACAGGGGGCAATACGAGCAGTACTTC
NA,NA,TRBV6-5,TRBJ2-1,CASRVAMGEQFF,TGTGCCAGCAGAGTAGCAATGGGTGAGCAGTTCTTC